One sample yielded the 11 T cell receptor beta chains listed below, sequenced in a study of blood T cell repertoires in COVID-19. The table came from immunoSEQ multiplex PCR; TCRdb's copy has only in-frame clones and leaves some out. The repertoire holds 68,000 or so clones, with about 86% as singletons. The specimen was peripheral blood. These receptors were collected from a middle-aged man with acute or convalescent COVID-19.

V usage is TRBV11-2 and J usage is TRBJ1-6, with TRBD1 identical over 9 bases. V shed 5 bases, J shed 9 bases, and the junction held 8 bases outside the gene matches. The CDR3 consists of 15 residues. The germline V gene encodes CDR1 SGHAT and CDR2 FQNNGV. The chain's CDR3 is CASSVYRGQSSPLHF. In DNA form, the CDR3 reads TGTGCCAGCAGCGTTTACAGGGGGCAGAGTTCACCCCTCCACTTT.

CDR3 nucleotide sequence: TGTGCCACCAGTGGGGCCTCTAGCGGGAGCCAGTACTTC. Encoded protein: CATSGASSGSQYF. J is TRBJ2-5 and V is TRBV24-1; TRBD2 matches at 10 bases. The CDR3 is 13 amino acids. V was pared by 5 bases and J by 10 bases, with 6 bases of the junction left unmatched. Germline loops: CDR1 KGHDR, CDR2 SFDVKD.

This chain connects TRBV5-1 to TRBJ2-5; D remains unclear. CDR1 and CDR2 from the germline V gene are SGHRS and YFSETQ. V was trimmed by 0 bases and J by 1 base, leaving 7 bases between them. The CDR3 extends over 14 amino acids. CDR3 DNA: TGCGCCAGCAGCTTGGGGGCACTCCAAGAGACCCAGTACTTC. Its protein is CASSLGALQETQYF.

The rearrangement uses TRBV6-5 and TRBJ2-2; 9 positions match TRBD1. V gave up 2 bases and J gave up 6 bases; unmatched junction bases: 4. The CDR3 is 15 amino acids. Germline V CDR1 and CDR2: MNHEY, SVGAGI. In DNA, the CDR3 is TGTGCCAGCAGTTACAGACAGGGGGGTGCCGGGGAGCTGTTTTTT. Its protein product is CASSYRQGGAGELFF.

The CDR3 here is CASSRLAGSDEQFF. The CDR3 DNA reads TGTGCCAGCAGTCGACTAGCGGGGAGCGATGAGCAGTTCTTC. V and J are TRBV2 and TRBJ2-1, with TRBD2 identical over 11 bases. CDR3 length: 14 amino acids. Germline lookup yields CDR1 SNHLY and CDR2 FYNNEI. The trim removed 5 bases at V and 8 bases at J, leaving 5 bases unmatched.

The rearrangement links TRBV13 to TRBJ2-7, with a weak D call TRBD1 (5 bases). Trimming removed 5 bases from V and 7 bases from J, with 15 bases in between. The germline gives CDR1 PRHDT, CDR2 FYEKMQ (reference sequence). The CDR3 has 13 amino acids. The CDR3, as DNA: TGTGCCAGCAGCCGAGAAGGGGTCCGGGAGCAGTACTTC. Its translation is CASSREGVREQYF.

The chain links TRBV13 to TRBJ2-3; 15 nucleotides line up with TRBD2. The CDR3 is 18 residues long. Germline assignment: CDR1 PRHDT and CDR2 FYEKMQ (reference sequence). V was pared by 4 bases and J by 5 bases, with 10 bases of the junction left unmatched. CDR3 in DNA: TGTGCCAGCAGCTCAAGAGGGTGGACTAGCGGGAGGGAAGATACGCAGTATTTT. Protein sequence: CASSSRGWTSGREDTQYF.

This chain uses TRBV27 with TRBJ2-5; 8 bases are shared with TRBD1. V trimming: 6 bases; J trimming: 4 bases; junction bases outside the gene matches: 22. From germline, CDR1 is MNHEY and CDR2 SMNVEV (reference sequence). CDR3 length equals 19 residues. CDR3 in DNA: TGTGCCAGCAGCAACCGGTGGCAGGGGGCGAACTCTATGGCAGAGACCCAGTACTTC. Protein sequence: CASSNRWQGANSMAETQYF.

The chain combines TRBV5-1 with TRBJ2-3; 7 bases line up with TRBD2. The trim removed 6 bases at V and 0 bases at J, leaving 10 bases unmatched. The CDR3 has 16 amino acids. CDR1 SGHRS and CDR2 YFSETQ come from the germline V gene. CDR3 sequence reads: CASTPLAGPSTDTQYF. As DNA, the CDR3 is TGCGCCAGCACCCCCTTAGCGGGCCCCAGCACAGATACGCAGTATTTT.

The chain employs TRBV6-5 and TRBJ1-4; 8 nucleotides align to TRBD1. CDR3 length equals 14 residues. Per the germline V gene, CDR1 is MNHEY and CDR2 is SVGAGI. V lost 7 bases, J lost 15 bases, and 16 bases stayed unmatched. The CDR3 region has the DNA TGTGCCAGCAAATCAACCGGGACAGGAAGAGAGTTGTTTTTT. It encodes CASKSTGTGRELFF.

The table lists this clone with a few counts. The rearrangement joins TRBV30 to TRBJ1-1; D remains ambiguous. Between the trimmed V and J ends, which lost 4 bases and 0 bases, there was a span of 9 bases. This CDR3 has 13 residues. CDR1 is GTSNPN, CDR2 SVGIG, per germline (reference sequence). The CDR3: CAWMRRMNTEAFF. CDR3 sequence (DNA): TGTGCCTGGATGAGGAGAATGAACACTGAAGCTTTCTTT.